The 17 T cell receptor beta chains listed next were all sequenced from one sample in a study of cytomegalovirus exposure and HLA in healthy donors. PCR involved 60 Vbeta and 13 Jbeta primers. This table comes from immunoSEQ multiplex PCR, and its TCRdb copy is limited to in-frame clones, with some not included. Found here are about 190,000 clones, about four fifths of them singletons; the top ten hold more than 1.5%. Source material: PBMCs. Receptors were obtained from a middle-aged man in good health and CMV-seropositive.

Here the CDR3 DNA reads TGTGCCAGCAGCTGGGGGATAGCGGGATTTGAGCAGTTCTTC. The encoded protein is CASSWGIAGFEQFF. This rearrangement joins TRBV7-2 to TRBJ2-1, with 8 bases identical to TRBD2. V shed 4 bases, J shed 9 bases, and the junction held 8 bases outside the gene matches. This CDR3 is 14 amino acids long. Germline V CDR1 and CDR2: SGHTA, FQGNSA.

This chain connects TRBV4-2 to TRBJ1-3; tentative D call: TRBD1 (6 bases). Between the trimmed V and J ends, which lost 1 base and 3 bases, there was a span of 28 bases. This CDR3 region has 21 residues. Per germline, CDR1 LGHNA and CDR2 YNFKEQ. CDR3 sequence reads: CASSQVRPGTIGQPHGNTIYF. CDR3 DNA sequence: TGTGCCAGCAGCCAAGTTCGACCGGGTACTATAGGACAGCCACATGGAAACACCATATATTTT.

The genes are TRBV6-1 and TRBJ2-7; a weak D match, TRBD2 (6 bases). The germline V and J ends were trimmed by 8 bases and 5 bases, with 19 bases remaining between them. The CDR3 loop spans 14 amino acids. CDR1 and CDR2 from the germline V gene are MNHNS and SASEGT. The CDR3 DNA reads as TGTGCCAGCCGAGCGGGTGTCTCTTACGACGAGCAGTACTTC. This encodes CASRAGVSYDEQYF.

The J gene is TRBJ2-1, the V gene TRBV10-2; D is undetermined. In germline, CDR1 is WSHSY, CDR2 SAAADI. This CDR3 has 14 residues. The V gene lost 3 bases and the J gene lost 0 bases, with 6 bases spanning the gap. DNA for the CDR3: TGCGCCAGCAGTGACAGTGCCTCCTACAATGAGCAGTTCTTC. It translates to CASSDSASYNEQFF.

The CDR3 is CASSQSGGQPQHF. The CDR3 bases are TGTGCCAGCAGCCAAAGCGGGGGACAGCCCCAGCATTTT. This rearrangement joins TRBV7-2 to TRBJ1-5; weak D call: TRBD1 (5 bases). V lost 5 bases to trimming and J lost 7 bases, with 12 bases between them. This CDR3 has 13 residues. Germline values: CDR1 SGHTA, CDR2 FQGNSA.

This chain uses TRBV7-2 with TRBJ2-2; TRBD2 agrees at 13 bases. The CDR3 totals 16 residues. V shed 3 bases and J 5 bases; nucleotides not matched to a gene: 3. CDR1 is SGHTA and CDR2 is FQGNSA in the germline V gene. CDR3 DNA: TGTGCCAGCAGCTTTAGGACTAGCGGGAGAACCGGGGAGCTGTTTTTT. This sequence encodes CASSFRTSGRTGELFF.

The chain is built from TRBV6-5 and TRBJ1-4, with unresolved D. The germline V gene encodes CDR1 MNHEY and CDR2 SVGAGI. This CDR3 has 12 amino acids. The V gene lost 6 bases and the J gene lost 5 bases, with 7 bases spanning the gap. The CDR3 DNA reads as TGTGCCAGCAGGGGAGGAAATGAAAAACTGTTTTTT. It encodes CASRGGNEKLFF.

This sequence joins TRBV2 and TRBJ2-5; D is unclear. The V end was cut by 1 base, the J end by 2 bases, with 8 bases between. The CDR3 consists of 14 residues. The germline V gene encodes CDR1 SNHLY and CDR2 FYNNEI. CDR3 amino acids: CASSEEHKQETQYF. The CDR3 bases are TGTGCCAGCAGTGAAGAACACAAGCAAGAGACCCAGTACTTC.

V and J are TRBV7-9 and TRBJ2-1, with D maybe TRBD2 (5 bases). Trimming cost V 3 bases and J 14 bases, with 14 bases left between them. CDR1 SEHNR and CDR2 FQNEAQ come from the germline V gene (reference sequence). CDR3 size: 12 residues. CDR3 in DNA: TGTGCCAGCAGCTTGGTTGAGGGAGTGGAGTTCTTC. Translating gives CASSLVEGVEFF.

J is TRBJ2-3 and V is TRBV6-1, with unresolved D. CDR1 is MNHNS, CDR2 SASEGT, per germline. This CDR3 region has 15 residues. V gave up 6 bases and J gave up 1 base, with 14 bases separating them. The CDR3 is CASRSVDRGTDTQYF. Written as DNA, the CDR3 is TGTGCCAGCAGGTCCGTCGATCGGGGCACAGATACGCAGTATTTT.

The chain employs TRBV27 and TRBJ2-3; TRBD1 aligns across 8 bases. This CDR3 region has 17 residues. Trimming removed 2 bases from V and 2 bases from J; junction bases left unmatched: 9. Germline V gives CDR1 MNHEY, CDR2 SMNVEV (reference sequence). The DNA of the CDR3 is TGTGCCAGCAGTTTAAGCGACCGGGACAGGTCCACAGATACGCAGTATTTT. This translates into CASSLSDRDRSTDTQYF.

The V and J genes are TRBV11-2 and TRBJ2-1; TRBD1 matches at 10 bases. V lost 10 bases and J lost 7; bases outside the gene matches: 13. This CDR3 is 15 amino acids long. Germline V CDR1 and CDR2: SGHAT, FQNNGV. Written as DNA, the CDR3 is TGTGCCACCGAAGAGGGACAGGGGATGGGGAATGAGCAGTTCTTC. This sequence encodes CATEEGQGMGNEQFF.

This chain links TRBV6-5 with TRBJ2-1; 9 nucleotides match TRBD2. Per the germline V gene, CDR1 is MNHEY and CDR2 is SVGAGI. CDR3 length equals 14 residues. Germline trimming cut 5 bases from V and 14 bases from J; bases unmatched to any gene: 13. The CDR3 here is CASSQRRGLALEFF. In DNA, the CDR3 is TGTGCCAGCAGTCAGCGGCGGGGACTAGCACTTGAGTTCTTC.

This chain links TRBV6-5 with TRBJ1-2, with D possibly TRBD1 on 5 matching bases. The length of the CDR3 is 14 residues. The V gene's germline CDR1 is MNHEY and CDR2 SVGAGI. Between the trimmed V and J ends, which lost 5 bases and 1 base, there was a span of 11 bases. CDR3: CASSEMGLNYGYTF. For the CDR3, the DNA is TGTGCCAGCAGTGAAATGGGACTTAACTATGGCTACACCTTC.

The chain carries TRBV28 and TRBJ2-7; D gene unclear. The V end lost 1 base, the J end lost 0 bases, and 19 bases lay between the germline ends. Germline CDR1 and CDR2: MDHEN and SYDVKM. This CDR3 has 18 amino acids. The chain's CDR3 is CASSLLFKETVHSYEQYF. The DNA of the CDR3 is TGTGCCAGCAGTTTATTGTTCAAGGAGACGGTTCACTCCTACGAGCAGTACTTC.

V usage is TRBV11-2 and J usage is TRBJ2-1; 9 bases fit TRBD2. This CDR3 contains 11 residues. Germline CDR1 reads SGHAT; CDR2 reads FQNNGV. This CDR3 is CAVAGAGEQFF. CDR3 DNA sequence: TGTGCGGTAGCGGGAGCCGGTGAGCAGTTCTTC.

With regard to this clone: Compared with germline, one end of the junction differs, possibly owing to a read error. The genes are TRBV7-9 and TRBJ1-5; 11 bases agree with TRBD1. This CDR3 has 16 amino acids. Germline CDR1 reads SEHNR; CDR2 reads FQNEAQ (reference sequence). The CDR3 DNA is TGTTCCAGCAGCTTAGCCGGGACAGGGGGAAGTCAGCCCCAGCATTTT. Amino acid sequence: CSSSLAGTGGSQPQHF.